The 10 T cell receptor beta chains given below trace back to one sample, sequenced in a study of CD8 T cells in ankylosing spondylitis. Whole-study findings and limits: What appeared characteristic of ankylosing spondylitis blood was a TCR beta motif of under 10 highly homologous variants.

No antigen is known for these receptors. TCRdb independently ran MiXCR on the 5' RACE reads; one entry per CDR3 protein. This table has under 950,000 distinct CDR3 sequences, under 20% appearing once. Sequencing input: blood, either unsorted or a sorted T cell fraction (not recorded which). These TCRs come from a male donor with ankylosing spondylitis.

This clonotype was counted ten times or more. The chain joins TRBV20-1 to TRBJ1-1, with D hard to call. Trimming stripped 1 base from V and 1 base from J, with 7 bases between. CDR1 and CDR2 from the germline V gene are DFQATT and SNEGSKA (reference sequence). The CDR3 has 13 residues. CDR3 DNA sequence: TGCAGTGCTAGAGTAAGTGAGAACACTGAAGCTTTCTTT. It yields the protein CSARVSENTEAFF.

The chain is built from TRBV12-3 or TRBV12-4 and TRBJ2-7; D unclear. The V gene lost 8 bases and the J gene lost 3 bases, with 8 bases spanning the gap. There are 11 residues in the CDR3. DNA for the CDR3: TGTGCCAGCGGGTCCTTCTACGAGCAGTACTTC. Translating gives CASGSFYEQYF.

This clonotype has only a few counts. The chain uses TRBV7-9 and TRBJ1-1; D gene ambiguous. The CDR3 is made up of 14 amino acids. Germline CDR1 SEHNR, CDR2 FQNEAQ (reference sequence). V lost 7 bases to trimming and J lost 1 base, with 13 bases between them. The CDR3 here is CASTYEVSNTEAFF. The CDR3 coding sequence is TGTGCCAGCACTTATGAGGTTTCGAACACTGAAGCTTTCTTT. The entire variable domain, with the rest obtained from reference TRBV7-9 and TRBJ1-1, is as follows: DTGVSQNPRHKITKRGQNVTFRCDPISEHNRLYWYRQTLGQGPEFLTYFQNEAQLEKSRLLSDRFSAERPKGSFSTLEIQRTEQGDSAMYLCASTYEVSNTEAFFGQGTRLTVV.

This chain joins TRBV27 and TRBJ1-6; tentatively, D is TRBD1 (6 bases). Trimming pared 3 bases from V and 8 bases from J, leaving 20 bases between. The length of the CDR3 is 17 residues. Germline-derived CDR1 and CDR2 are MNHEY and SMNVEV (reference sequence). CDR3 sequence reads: CASSFYGGARGDSPLHF. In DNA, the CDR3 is TGTGCCAGCAGTTTTTATGGGGGGGCGCGCGGAGATTCACCCCTCCACTTT.

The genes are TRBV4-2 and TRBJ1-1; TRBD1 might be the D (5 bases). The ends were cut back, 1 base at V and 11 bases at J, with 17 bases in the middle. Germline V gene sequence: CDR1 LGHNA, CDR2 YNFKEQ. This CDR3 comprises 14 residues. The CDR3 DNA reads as TGTGCCAGCAGCCAAGGGGGGACCCGGCTCGAGGCTTTCTTT. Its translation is CASSQGGTRLEAFF.

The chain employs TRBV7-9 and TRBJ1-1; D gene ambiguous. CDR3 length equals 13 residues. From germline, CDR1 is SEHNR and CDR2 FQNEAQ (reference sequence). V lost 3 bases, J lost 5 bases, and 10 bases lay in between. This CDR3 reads CASSLKGETEAFF. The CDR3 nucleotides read TGTGCCAGCAGCTTGAAGGGAGAGACTGAAGCTTTCTTT. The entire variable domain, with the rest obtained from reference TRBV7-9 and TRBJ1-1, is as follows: DTGVSQNPRHKITKRGQNVTFRCDPISEHNRLYWYRQTLGQGPEFLTYFQNEAQLEKSRLLSDRFSAERPKGSFSTLEIQRTEQGDSAMYLCASSLKGETEAFFGQGTRLTVV.

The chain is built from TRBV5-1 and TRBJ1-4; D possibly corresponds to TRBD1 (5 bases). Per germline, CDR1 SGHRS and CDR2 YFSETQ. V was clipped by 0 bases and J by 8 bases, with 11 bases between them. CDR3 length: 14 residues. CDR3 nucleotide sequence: TGCGCCAGCAGCTTGGGGGCAGGGCAGGAAAAACTGTTTTTT. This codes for CASSLGAGQEKLFF.

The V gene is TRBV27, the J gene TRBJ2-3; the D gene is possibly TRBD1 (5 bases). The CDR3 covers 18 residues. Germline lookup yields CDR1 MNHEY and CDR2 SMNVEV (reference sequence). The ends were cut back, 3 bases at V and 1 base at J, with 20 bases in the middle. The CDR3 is CASSFWAGKSAGTDTQYF. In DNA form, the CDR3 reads TGTGCCAGCAGTTTTTGGGCAGGGAAATCCGCCGGCACAGATACGCAGTATTTT.

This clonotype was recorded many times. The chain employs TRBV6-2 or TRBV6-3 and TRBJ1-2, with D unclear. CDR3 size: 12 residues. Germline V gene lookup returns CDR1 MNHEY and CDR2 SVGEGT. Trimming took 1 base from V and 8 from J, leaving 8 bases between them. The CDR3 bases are TGTGCCAGCAGTTACTGGAAAGAGGGCTACACCTTC. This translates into CASSYWKEGYTF.

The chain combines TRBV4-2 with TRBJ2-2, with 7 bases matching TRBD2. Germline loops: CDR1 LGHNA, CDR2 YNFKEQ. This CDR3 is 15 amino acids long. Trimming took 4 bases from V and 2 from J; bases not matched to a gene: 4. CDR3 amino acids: CASSLREGNTGELFF. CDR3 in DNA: TGTGCCAGCAGCCTCAGGGAGGGAAACACCGGGGAGCTGTTTTTT.